This TCR beta chain was captured by sequencing in a study of blood T cell repertoires in COVID-19 (dated by TCRdb to between 2020 and 2021). In the study overall: Samples from collaborators originated in the United States, Italy and Spain and spanned both the acute and convalescent phases of COVID-19. Samples came from the ongoing ImmuneRACE study (first 160 participants) plus 1,254 subjects from 6 global collaborators. The prospective study material was composed of cDNA or gDNA derived from T cells, B-cell-depleted T cells, or PBMCs. Subjects who had been exposed to COVID-19, were actively infected with it, or had recovered from it provided the deeply sampled blood TCRbeta repertoires that made up the dataset. The sample metadata nearly always contained a de-identified subject ID, COVID-19 status, age in years and sex. HLA class I and class II types, where available, came from metadata supplied by the sample provider rather than from assay-based typing. The repertoires were released in a freely available public database intended as a resource for research on the immune response to SARS-CoV-2. Here is what the overall study found, with its caveats: How much clinical and demographic metadata was included differed by source and by participant, and the metadata was provided uncurated.

TCRbeta CDR3 regions were amplified from genomic DNA by means of the immunoSEQ Assay, a bias-controlled multiplex PCR. The authors' analysis ran thus. Within the assay, amplification of reference gene primers was used to estimate how many nucleated cells each sample contained. To quantify the absolute abundance of each unique TCRbeta CDR3 rearrangement, sequence reads were collapsed and filtered. For each sample, productive Simpson clonality was calculated as the square root of Simpson's diversity index across productive rearrangements. The immuneACCESS repertoire file appears here via TCRdb, limited to in-frame rearrangements. These files lack a portion of the clones; in checked studies, under half of the deficit traces to unresolved V genes, and the cause of the others is not known. The V and J calls and clone size are taken from that table; D and trimming were inferred from the DNA. For this sample there are about 370,000 clones; roughly 89% appear just once. Of the sample, 6.5% to 8% falls within the top ten clones.

Reading the germline V gene gives CDR1 KGHSH and CDR2 LQKENI. Germline trimming: 2 bases from V, 4 bases from J; junction bases outside gene matches: 6. Including cysteine and phenylalanine, the CDR3 has 15 amino acids. The only DNA kept is the CDR3, 45 bases in frame from the first base. On this clone: Its antigen is unknown. Per-base quality was not reported, and no clone a single base away is much larger than it.

Each collaborating institution followed its own protocols to collect whole blood in K2EDTA tubes. For TCRbeta analysis, collaborators shipped samples in one of three forms: frozen whole blood, isolated PBMCs, or DNA extracted from either of those sample types. Sequences were obtained from peripheral blood. The receptor comes from a man between 18 and 29 years old with active or convalescent COVID-19. The V gene is TRBV18 and the J gene is TRBJ1-1; TRBD1 lines up with 8 middle nucleotides. The bases read TGTGCCAGCTCACCAGCGACAGGGGTCGGCACTGAAGCTTTCTTT. Translation gives CASSPATGVGTEAFF. The reference TRBV18 and TRBJ1-1 proteins fill in what lies around the CDR3, so the full variable domain reads NAGVMQNPRHLVRRRGQEARLRCSPMKGHSHVYWYRQLPEEGLKFMVYLQKENIIDESGMPKERFSAEFPKEGPSILRIQQVVRGDSAAYFCASSPATGVGTEAFFGQGTRLTVV.